These 12 T cell receptor beta chains came from one sample sequenced in a study of control samples from healthy donors and cancer patients. Generated by immunoSEQ multiplex PCR, the TCRdb table keeps only in-frame clones and is missing some. The table lists 100,000 to 150,000 clones, more than 75% of them singletons. The sample was blood. The receptors shown here come from a man aged 25 to 40 in good health.

CDR3 in DNA: TGTGCCAGCAGTTACTCGAGACAGACAGATCAGCCCCAGCATTTT. It is translated as CASSYSRQTDQPQHF. The V gene is TRBV6-5, the J gene TRBJ1-5, with D perhaps matching TRBD1 (5 bases). This CDR3 is built from 15 residues. With 0 bases removed from V and 5 bases from J, the gap between germline ends came to 11 bases. CDR1 is MNHEY, CDR2 SVGAGI, per germline.

This chain joins TRBV10-1 and TRBJ1-2, with a possible D match to TRBD1 (5 bases). This CDR3 comprises 12 residues. Trimming left V 2 bases short and J 10 bases short, with 11 bases between. Looked up from germline, CDR1 is WNHNN and CDR2 is SYGVQD (reference sequence). CDR3 residues: CASSELGQDYTF. CDR3 in DNA: TGCGCCAGCAGTGAGCTAGGACAAGACTACACCTTC.

V and J are TRBV24-1 and TRBJ2-2; 10 nucleotides match TRBD2. Germline lookup yields CDR1 KGHDR and CDR2 SFDVKD. This CDR3 has 17 amino acids. V was pared by 2 bases and J by 9 bases, with 11 bases of the junction left unmatched. In DNA form, the CDR3 reads TGTGCCACCAGTGATTCAGCGGAGCGGGGGGGTGTTTGGGAGCTGTTTTTT. It specifies CATSDSAERGGVWELFF.

This rearrangement joins TRBV5-1 to TRBJ1-6, with 9 bases identical to TRBD1. Per the germline V gene, CDR1 is SGHRS and CDR2 is YFSETQ. This CDR3 spans 14 amino acids. Trimming cost V 6 bases and J 6 bases; bases outside gene matches: 4. CDR3 DNA sequence: TGCGCCAGCATGCCGGGACAGGGTAATTCACCCCTCCACTTT. It codes for CASMPGQGNSPLHF.

The CDR3 loop reads CASRSTGASYNEQFF. In DNA, the CDR3 is TGTGCCAGCAGATCTACAGGGGCATCCTACAATGAGCAGTTCTTC. J is TRBJ2-1 and V is TRBV6-5, with 7 bases lining up with TRBD1. The J segment lost 1 base and the V segment lost 6 bases, leaving 6 bases of the junction unmatched. Per the germline V gene, CDR1 is MNHEY and CDR2 is SVGAGI. The CDR3 is 15 amino acids.

V usage is TRBV6-2 or TRBV6-3 and J usage is TRBJ1-1; 8 bases fit TRBD1. The CDR3 loop spans 17 amino acids. Trimming took 5 bases from V and 1 from J; bases not matched to a gene: 12. The germline gives CDR1 MNHEY, CDR2 SVGEGT. CDR3 region: CASSQRGRGLRNTEAFF. Written as DNA, the CDR3 is TGTGCCAGCAGTCAAAGGGGCAGGGGGCTCAGGAACACTGAAGCTTTCTTT.

This chain uses TRBV12-5 with TRBJ1-3; no definite D call. Germline values: CDR1 LGHNT, CDR2 FRNRAP. V was cut by 3 bases and J by 0 bases, with 9 bases left in between. The CDR3 covers 15 residues. As DNA, the CDR3 is TGTGCTAGTGGTTTAGGACTGTACTCTGGAAACACCATATATTTT. It specifies CASGLGLYSGNTIYF.

This clone was counted a single time. This rearrangement joins TRBV14 to TRBJ2-2; D remains ambiguous. Per the germline V gene, CDR1 is SGHDN and CDR2 is FVKESK. This CDR3 is built from 13 residues. Deletions cut 0 bases from V and 10 bases from J, with 9 bases between. The CDR3 region is CASSQDLLVELFF. CDR3 nucleotide sequence: TGTGCCAGCAGCCAAGATCTACTTGTGGAGCTGTTTTTT.

This clone was seen a single time. The DNA of the CDR3 is TGTGCCACCAGTGATCCCGACAATCCCCGAAGCACAGATACGCAGTATTTT. Translation gives CATSDPDNPRSTDTQYF. The chain links TRBV24-1 to TRBJ2-3; D remains unclear. The V and J ends lost 3 bases and 0 bases respectively, with 15 bases between them. Looked up from germline, CDR1 is KGHDR and CDR2 is SFDVKD. This CDR3 is 17 amino acids long.

The J gene is TRBJ1-4, the V gene TRBV27; maybe TRBD1 (6 bases). The ends were cut back, 0 bases at V and 2 bases at J, with 13 bases in the middle. Per the germline V gene, CDR1 is MNHEY and CDR2 is SMNVEV (reference sequence). The length of the CDR3 is 17 residues. CDR3 sequence: CASSLSMGGLTNEKLFF. In DNA, the CDR3 is TGTGCCAGCAGTTTATCGATGGGGGGGCTGACTAATGAAAAACTGTTTTTT.

V usage is TRBV7-6 and J usage is TRBJ1-5, with unresolved D. The CDR3 consists of 13 residues. Deletions cut 1 base from V and 4 bases from J, with 5 bases between. Germline CDR1 reads SGHVS; CDR2 reads FNYEAQ. CDR3 DNA: TGTGCCAGCAGCTTAGAAAGAAATCAGCCCCAGCATTTT. Amino acid sequence: CASSLERNQPQHF.

This chain uses TRBV2 with TRBJ1-1; 8 nucleotides align to TRBD1. The CDR3 extends over 13 amino acids. V lost 6 bases to trimming and J lost 5 bases; unmatched junction nucleotides: 5. The germline V gene encodes CDR1 SNHLY and CDR2 FYNNEI. The CDR3 DNA sequence: TGTGCCAGCAGATCACAGGGGGGGACTGAAGCTTTCTTT. Protein: CASRSQGGTEAFF.